This T cell receptor (beta chain) was sequenced for a study of T-cell memory formation after mild COVID-19. Study observations and caveats: Certain responding clones were present in pre-infection memory, suggesting participation of cross-reactive memory. Shrinking CD4+ clones were chiefly CM and EM; CD8+ ones were chiefly EMRA.

5'RACE primed from the constant segment yielded TCR alpha and TCR beta cDNA libraries bearing sample barcodes and UMIs. TCRdb redid the calling of the 5' RACE reads with MiXCR, one entry per CDR3 protein. The data show 470,000 or so distinct CDR3 sequences, 15% to 20% seen once. Germline V gene sequence: CDR1 SNHLY, CDR2 FYNNEI. The CDR3 has 16 amino acids. With V trimmed by 3 bases and J by 0 bases, 6 bases remained unmatched. This clonotype was recorded a few times. Its antigen is unidentified. This TCR derives from a man between 18 and 35 years old who had mild COVID-19 (a few samples of this study predate the infection). Cell type and time point are not known. Sequencing was carried out using PBMCs or a T cell subset sorted from them (not recorded which). This chain joins TRBV2 and TRBJ1-1; 8 positions match TRBD1. This CDR3 reads CASSESQGALNTEAFF. CDR3 sequence (DNA): TGTGCCAGCAGTGAGAGCCAGGGGGCCCTGAACACTGAAGCTTTCTTT.